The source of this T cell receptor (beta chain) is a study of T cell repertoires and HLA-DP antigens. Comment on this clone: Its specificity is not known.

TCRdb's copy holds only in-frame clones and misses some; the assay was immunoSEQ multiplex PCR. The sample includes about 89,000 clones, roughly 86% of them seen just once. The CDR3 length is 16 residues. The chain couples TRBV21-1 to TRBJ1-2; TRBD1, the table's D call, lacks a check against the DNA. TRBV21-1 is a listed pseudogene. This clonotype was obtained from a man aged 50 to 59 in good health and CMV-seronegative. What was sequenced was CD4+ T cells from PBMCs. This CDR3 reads CASSKVGQGLNYGYTF. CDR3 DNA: TGTGCCAGCAGCAAAGTGGGCCAGGGCCTGAACTATGGCTACACCTTC.